This T cell receptor beta chain was captured in a study of neoadjuvant anti-PD-1 for oral cavity cancer. The time point: after neoadjuvant nivolumab, at surgical resection. Trimming took 0 bases from V and 3 from J; bases not matched to a gene: 5. Germline V gives CDR1 SGHRS, CDR2 YFSETQ. The CDR3 contains 15 residues. Sequencing was performed with immunoSEQ multiplex PCR; in TCRdb, only in-frame clones are kept and a portion is missing. The data contain tens of thousands of clones, about 86% of them singletons. This TCR was sampled from a person aged 40 to 85 with oral cavity squamous cell carcinoma. Sample: PBMCs, taken after nivolumab (anti-PD-1) treatment. The chain couples TRBV5-1 to TRBJ2-7; TRBD1 agrees at 8 bases. The CDR3 region has the DNA TGCGCCAGCAGCTTGGGGGGAGGACAGGGCTACGAGCAGTACTTC. Translating it yields CASSLGGGQGYEQYF.